Below, 3 T cell receptor beta chains from the same sample are listed, as sequenced in a study of blood T cell repertoires in COVID-19. Generated by immunoSEQ multiplex PCR, the TCRdb table keeps only in-frame clones and is missing some. The sample includes more than 15,000 clones, around 82% of them seen just once. The sample consisted of peripheral blood. The receptor set was obtained from a man aged 55 to 69 with active or convalescent COVID-19.

The genes are TRBV21-1 and TRBJ1-1; TRBD1, the table's D call, lacks a check against the DNA. TRBV21-1 has pseudogene status. This CDR3 spans 12 amino acids. CDR3 in amino acids: CASSKDRAEAFF. CDR3 in DNA: TGTGCCAGCAGCAAAGACAGGGCTGAAGCTTTCTTT.

J is TRBJ2-3 and V is TRBV30; the D gene is possibly TRBD2 (5 bases). The CDR3 is 16 residues long. Germline V gene data show CDR1 as GTSNPN and CDR2 as SVGIG (reference sequence). Deletions cut 0 bases from V and 0 bases from J, with 13 bases between. In DNA form, the CDR3 reads TGTGCCTGGAGTGTAGGAAATAGCGTCAGCACAGATACGCAGTATTTT. This codes for CAWSVGNSVSTDTQYF.

This clone has a handful of counts. The CDR3 nucleotides read TGTGCCAGCAGGTACAGGGCTGGGGGTCAGCCCCAGCATTTT. Encoded protein: CASRYRAGGQPQHF. The rearrangement uses TRBV28 and TRBJ1-5; possible D gene TRBD1, 6 bases. The CDR3 covers 14 residues. V shed 6 bases and J shed 6 bases, with 15 bases lying between them. From germline, CDR1 is MDHEN and CDR2 SYDVKM. The full variable domain, its missing parts supplied by reference TRBV28 and TRBJ1-5, is DVKVTQSSRYLVKRTGEKVFLECVQDMDHENMFWYRQDPGLGLRLIYFSYDVKMKEKGDIPEGYSVSREKKERFSLILESASTNQTSMYLCASRYRAGGQPQHFGDGTRLSIL.